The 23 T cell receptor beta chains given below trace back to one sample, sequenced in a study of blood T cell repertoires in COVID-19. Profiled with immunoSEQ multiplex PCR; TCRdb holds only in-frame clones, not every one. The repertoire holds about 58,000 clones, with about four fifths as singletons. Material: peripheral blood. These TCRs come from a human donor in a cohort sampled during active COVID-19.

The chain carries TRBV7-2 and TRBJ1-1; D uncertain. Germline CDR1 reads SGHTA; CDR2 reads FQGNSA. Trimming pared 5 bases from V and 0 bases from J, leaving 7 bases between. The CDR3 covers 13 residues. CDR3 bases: TGTGCCAGCAGCCCCCTAGTGAACACTGAAGCTTTCTTT. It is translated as CASSPLVNTEAFF.

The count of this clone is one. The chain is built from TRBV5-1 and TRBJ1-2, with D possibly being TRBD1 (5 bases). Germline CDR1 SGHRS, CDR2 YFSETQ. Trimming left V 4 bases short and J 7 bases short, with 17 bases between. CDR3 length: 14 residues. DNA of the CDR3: TGCGCCAGCAGCCGTACTGGGGGGTCTCCTGGCTACACCTTC. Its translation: CASSRTGGSPGYTF.

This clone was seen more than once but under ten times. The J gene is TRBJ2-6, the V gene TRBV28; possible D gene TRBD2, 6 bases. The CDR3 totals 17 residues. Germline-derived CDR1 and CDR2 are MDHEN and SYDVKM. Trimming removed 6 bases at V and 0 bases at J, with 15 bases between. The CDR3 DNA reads TGTGCCAGCAGCCGGGACTTTCTCTACTCTGGGGCCAACGTCCTGACTTTC. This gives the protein CASSRDFLYSGANVLTF. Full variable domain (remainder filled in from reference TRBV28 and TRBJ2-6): DVKVTQSSRYLVKRTGEKVFLECVQDMDHENMFWYRQDPGLGLRLIYFSYDVKMKEKGDIPEGYSVSREKKERFSLILESASTNQTSMYLCASSRDFLYSGANVLTFGAGSRLTVL.

CDR3 protein: CASRWLSGELFF. The CDR3 DNA follows: TGTGCCAGCAGGTGGCTTTCCGGGGAGCTGTTTTTT. J is TRBJ2-2 and V is TRBV6-5; D not resolved. Germline CDR1 MNHEY, CDR2 SVGAGI. V was shortened by 6 bases and J by 6 bases, with 8 bases between the two germline ends. This CDR3 is 12 amino acids long.

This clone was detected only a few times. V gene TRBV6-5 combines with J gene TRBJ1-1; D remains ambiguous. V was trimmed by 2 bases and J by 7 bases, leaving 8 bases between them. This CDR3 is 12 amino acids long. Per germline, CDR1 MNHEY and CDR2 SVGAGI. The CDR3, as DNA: TGTGCCAGCAGTTACCAGTATGGTGAAGCTTTCTTT. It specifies CASSYQYGEAFF.

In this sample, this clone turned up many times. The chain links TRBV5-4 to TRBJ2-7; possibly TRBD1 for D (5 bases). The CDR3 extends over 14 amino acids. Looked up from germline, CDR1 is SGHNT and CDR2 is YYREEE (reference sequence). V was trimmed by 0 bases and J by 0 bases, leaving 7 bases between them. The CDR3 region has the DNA TGTGCCAGCAGCTTGGGCCAGGGCTCCTACGAGCAGTACTTC. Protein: CASSLGQGSYEQYF.

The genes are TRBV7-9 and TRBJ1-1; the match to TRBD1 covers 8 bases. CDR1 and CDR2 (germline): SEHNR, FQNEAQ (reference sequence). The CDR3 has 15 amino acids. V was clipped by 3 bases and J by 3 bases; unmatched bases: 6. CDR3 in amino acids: CASSFGQGGYTEAFF. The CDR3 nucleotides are TGTGCCAGCAGCTTCGGACAGGGTGGGTACACTGAAGCTTTCTTT.

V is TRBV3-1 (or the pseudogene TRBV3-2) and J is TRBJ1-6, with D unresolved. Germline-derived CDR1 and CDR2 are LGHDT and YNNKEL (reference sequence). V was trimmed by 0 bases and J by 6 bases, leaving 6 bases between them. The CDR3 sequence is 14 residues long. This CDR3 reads CASSQEFGNSPLHF. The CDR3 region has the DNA TGTGCCAGCAGCCAAGAGTTCGGTAATTCACCCCTCCACTTT.

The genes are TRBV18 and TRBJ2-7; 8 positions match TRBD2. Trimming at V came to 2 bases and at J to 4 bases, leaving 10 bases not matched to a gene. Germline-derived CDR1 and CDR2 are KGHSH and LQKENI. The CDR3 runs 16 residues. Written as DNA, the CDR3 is TGTGCCAGCTCACCAGAAGCGGGGGTGAAACAGTACGAGCAGTACTTC. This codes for CASSPEAGVKQYEQYF.

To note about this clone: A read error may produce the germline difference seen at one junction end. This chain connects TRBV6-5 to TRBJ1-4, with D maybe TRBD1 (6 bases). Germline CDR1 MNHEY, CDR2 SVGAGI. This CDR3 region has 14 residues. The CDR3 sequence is CASSNSQGREKLFF. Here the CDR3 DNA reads TGTGCCAGCAGTAACTCACAGGGACGGGAAAAACTGTTTTTT.

CDR3 bases: TGTGCCAGCAGCTCAGCGAGCTCCTACAATGAGCAGTTCTTC. Translation gives CASSSASSYNEQFF. The genes are TRBV11-2 and TRBJ2-1; D gene ambiguous. The germline V gene encodes CDR1 SGHAT and CDR2 FQNNGV. V lost 4 bases and J lost 0, with 7 bases in between. The CDR3 has 14 amino acids.

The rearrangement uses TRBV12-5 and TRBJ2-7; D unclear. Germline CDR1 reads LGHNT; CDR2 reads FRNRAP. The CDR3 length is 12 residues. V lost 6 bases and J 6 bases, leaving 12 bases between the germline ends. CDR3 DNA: TGTGCTAGTGGACCGACATTTCTCGAGCAGTACTTC. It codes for CASGPTFLEQYF.

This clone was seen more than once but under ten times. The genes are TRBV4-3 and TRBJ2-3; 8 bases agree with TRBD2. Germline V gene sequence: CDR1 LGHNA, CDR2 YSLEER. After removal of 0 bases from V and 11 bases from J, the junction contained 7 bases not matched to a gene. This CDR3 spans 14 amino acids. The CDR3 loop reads CASSQESGTRVQYF. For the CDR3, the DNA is TGCGCCAGCAGCCAAGAATCCGGGACTAGGGTGCAGTATTTT.

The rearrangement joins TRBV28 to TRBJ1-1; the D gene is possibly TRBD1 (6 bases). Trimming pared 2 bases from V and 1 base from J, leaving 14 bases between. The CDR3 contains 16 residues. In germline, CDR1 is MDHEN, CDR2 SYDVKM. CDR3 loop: CASSLRGRGRNTEAFF. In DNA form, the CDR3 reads TGTGCCAGCAGTTTAAGGGGCAGGGGTCGGAACACTGAAGCTTTCTTT.

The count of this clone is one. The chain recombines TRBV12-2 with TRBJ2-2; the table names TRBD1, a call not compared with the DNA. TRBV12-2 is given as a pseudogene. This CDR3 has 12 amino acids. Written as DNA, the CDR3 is TGTGCAAGTCGCCCGGGACACCGGGGAGCTGTTTTT. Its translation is CASRPGHRGAVF.

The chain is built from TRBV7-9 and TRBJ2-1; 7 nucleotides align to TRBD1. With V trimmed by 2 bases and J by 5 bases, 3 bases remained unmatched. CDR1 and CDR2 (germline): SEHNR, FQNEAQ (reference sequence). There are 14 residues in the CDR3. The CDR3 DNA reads TGTGCCAGCAGCTTATTTGGGACAGACAATGAGCAGTTCTTC. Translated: CASSLFGTDNEQFF.

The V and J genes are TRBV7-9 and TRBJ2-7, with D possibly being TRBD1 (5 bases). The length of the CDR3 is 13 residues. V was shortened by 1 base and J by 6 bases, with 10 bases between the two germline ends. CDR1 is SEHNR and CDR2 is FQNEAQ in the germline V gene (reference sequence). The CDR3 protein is CASSLVRQSEQYF. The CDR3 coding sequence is TGTGCCAGCAGCTTAGTTCGACAGAGCGAGCAGTACTTC.

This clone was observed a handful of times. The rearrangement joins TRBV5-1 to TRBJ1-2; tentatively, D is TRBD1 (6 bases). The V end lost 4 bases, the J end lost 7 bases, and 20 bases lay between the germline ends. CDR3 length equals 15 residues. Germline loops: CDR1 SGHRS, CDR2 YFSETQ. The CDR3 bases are TGCGCCAGCAGCCCCGGGGACATAAAGCGGGGTGGCTACACCTTC. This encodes CASSPGDIKRGGYTF.

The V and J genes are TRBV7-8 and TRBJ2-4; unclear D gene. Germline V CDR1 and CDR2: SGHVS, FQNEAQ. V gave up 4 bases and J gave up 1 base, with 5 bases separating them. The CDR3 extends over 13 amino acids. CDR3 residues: CASSSGAKNIQYF. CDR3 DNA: TGTGCCAGCAGCTCGGGTGCCAAAAACATTCAGTACTTC.

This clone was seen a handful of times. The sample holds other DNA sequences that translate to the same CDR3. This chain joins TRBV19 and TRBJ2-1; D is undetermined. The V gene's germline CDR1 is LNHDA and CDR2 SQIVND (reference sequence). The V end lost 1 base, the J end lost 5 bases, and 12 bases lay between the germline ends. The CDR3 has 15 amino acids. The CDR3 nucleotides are TGTGCCAGTAGTATAGGGCCTTTGGAGCACAATGAGCAGTTCTTC. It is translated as CASSIGPLEHNEQFF.

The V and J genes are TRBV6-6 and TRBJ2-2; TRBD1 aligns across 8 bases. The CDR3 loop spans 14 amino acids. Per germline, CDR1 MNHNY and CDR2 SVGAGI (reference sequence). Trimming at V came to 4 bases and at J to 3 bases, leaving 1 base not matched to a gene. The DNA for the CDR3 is TGTGCCAGCAGTTCACAGGGGGACACCGGGGAGCTGTTTTTT. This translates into CASSSQGDTGELFF.

Written as DNA, the CDR3 is TGTGCCAGCAGGAGGTCCGGTGCTAGCACAGATACGCAGTATTTT. Residues: CASRRSGASTDTQYF. The chain has TRBV6-5 and TRBJ2-3; D is ambiguous. The germline V gene encodes CDR1 MNHEY and CDR2 SVGAGI. The ends were cut back, 6 bases at V and 0 bases at J, with 13 bases in the middle. The CDR3 is 15 residues long.

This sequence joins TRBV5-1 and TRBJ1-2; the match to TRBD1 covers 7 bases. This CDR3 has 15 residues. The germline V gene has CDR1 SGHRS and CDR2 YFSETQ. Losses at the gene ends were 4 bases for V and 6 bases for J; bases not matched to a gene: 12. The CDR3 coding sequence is TGCGCCAGCAGCAGCTCCGGGACAGCCCTCGATGGCTACACCTTC. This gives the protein CASSSSGTALDGYTF.